This T cell receptor (beta chain) was documented in a study of early T cells in non-severe SARS-CoV-2 infection (dated by TCRdb to the early 2020s). Describing the broader study: TCR sequencing used bulk RNA from unsorted whole blood, so alpha and beta chains could not be paired. Here is what the overall study found, with its caveats: VDJdb matching was skewed toward anti-spike CD8 responses and likely underestimated virus-specific expansions, missing private and CD4 specificities.

Library preparation was by 5' RACE. Data came from a NextSeq 500. Unique molecular identifiers were attached to individual cDNA molecules in the TCR library protocol so that sequencing error and PCR bias could be corrected. Both TCR alpha and beta chains were sequenced, and tight co-correlation was observed between alpha and beta sequence abundances in each sample. Regarding the original processing steps: V gene, J gene and CDR3 annotation of TCR sequences was performed with Decombinator V4. Expanded TCRs were defined as changing significantly between any two time points under a Poisson model with p below 0.0001. TCR abundances were normalised to the total number of TCRs sequenced per sample and were expressed as counts per million. MAIT TCRs were defined by TRAV1-2 paired with TRAJ12, TRAJ20 or TRAJ33, and iNKT TCRs by TRAV10 paired with TRAJ18. VDJdb, accessed 1 November 2021, was searched for CMV, EBV and SARS-CoV-2 annotated TCRs, excluding TCRs annotated for multiple antigens. TCRdb trimmed public reads at Q25 via fastp, called clones via MiXCR and kept in-frame beta chains. CDR3 protein sequences are deduplicated, and each keeps its most common genes and DNA. The V and J calls and clone size are TCRdb's, not the authors'. Here the sample has about 33,000 distinct CDR3 sequences; 5.7% occur a single time. 5.3% of the sample is in the top ten clones.

The germline V gene (reference sequence) yields DFQATT for CDR1 and SNEGSKA for CDR2. The CDR3, cysteine through phenylalanine, is 14 amino acids long. The kept DNA is CDR3 alone, 42 bases in frame from the first base. The germline V and J ends show losses of 0 bases and 2 bases respectively, and no gene match explains 2 bases of the junction. This clonotype has just a few counts. Its antigen remains undetermined. Qualities for individual bases were not recorded, and no much larger clone is one base off. A case-control design nested within a healthcare worker cohort in London, UK, was used, with weekly nasopharyngeal swab PCR tests and blood sampling performed. Healthcare workers were recruited during the week of the UK lockdown, between 23 and 31 March 2020, and followed weekly for up to roughly 15 weeks.

Recombination connected TRBV20-1 to TRBJ2-7; the central 9 bases match TRBD1. The source is an adult who was a healthcare worker with PCR-confirmed SARS-CoV-2 infection or an uninfected control (not recorded which). Sequencing was performed on whole blood. At the DNA level, the sequence is TGCAGTGCTAGAGATAGACAGGGGGCCTACGAGCAGTACTTC. It is translated as CSARDRQGAYEQYF.